This is a list of T cell receptor beta chains from one sample in a study of blood T cells in healthy people across ages. TCRdb re-derived calls from the 5' RACE reads in MiXCR, one entry per CDR3 protein. The repertoire holds about 770,000 distinct CDR3 sequences, with around 45% as singletons. Input material: blood. The source is a man in his sixties in good health. The CDR3 runs from the conserved cysteine through the conserved F or W. The D gene is left open where the match is weak. Clone sizes are given selectively: once, few, many, or a class where the clone is expanded.

V	J	D	size	CDR3	DNA
TRBV20-1	TRBJ2-7	TRBD1	few	CSARAPTGSYEQYF	TGCAGTGCTAGAGCCCCGACAGGGTCCTACGAGCAGTACTTC
TRBV6-6	TRBJ2-5	TRBD2	.	CASTPGGSYQETQYF	TGTGCCAGCACCCCGGGCGGGAGCTACCAAGAGACCCAGTACTTC
TRBV7-9	TRBJ2-5	TRBD1	few	CASSRSGTGQETQYF	TGTGCCAGCAGCCGATCCGGGACAGGTCAGGAGACCCAGTACTTC
TRBV20-1	TRBJ2-5	TRBD2	.	CSASTGGGETQYF	TGCAGTGCTAGCACGGGGGGGGGAGAGACCCAGTACTTC
TRBV30	TRBJ2-5	TRBD1	.	CAWGQGALGTQYF	TGTGCCTGGGGACAGGGGGCCTTGGGGACCCAGTACTTC
TRBV10-3	TRBJ2-7	.	many	CAISESFPGSEQYF	TGTGCCATCAGTGAGTCTTTCCCAGGATCCGAGCAGTACTTC
TRBV7-2	TRBJ2-7	TRBD1	.	CASSFLGQGRDEQYF	TGTGCCAGCAGCTTCCTTGGACAGGGGAGGGACGAGCAGTACTTC
TRBV7-6	TRBJ2-1	TRBD1	few	CASSSWTGTGGMNEQFF	TGTGCCAGCAGCTCATGGACCGGGACAGGGGGCATGAATGAGCAGTTCTTC
TRBV29-1	TRBJ2-7	.	many	CSVDVSGSPYEQYF	TGCAGCGTTGATGTTTCCGGGAGCCCCTACGAGCAGTACTTC
TRBV7-2	TRBJ2-1	TRBD2	.	CASSLALASGKNEQFF	TGTGCCAGCAGCTTAGCGCTAGCTAGCGGAAAGAATGAGCAGTTCTTC
TRBV28	TRBJ2-3	TRBD1	.	CASSLTGLFYYWSTDTQYF	TGTGCCAGCAGTTTGACAGGGTTGTTTTATTACTGGAGCACAGATACGCAGTATTTT
TRBV9	TRBJ2-3	TRBD2	.	CASSVVAAGLTDTQYF	TGTGCCAGCAGCGTAGTGGCAGCGGGGCTGACAGATACGCAGTATTTT
TRBV3-1	TRBJ2-5	TRBD2	few	CAGGEGETQYF	TGTGCCGGCGGGGAGGGAGAGACCCAGTACTTC
TRBV6-2/TRBV6-3	TRBJ2-5	.	few	CASSYSRPQTEYQETQYF	TGTGCCAGCAGTTACTCTAGGCCGCAGACAGAGTATCAAGAGACCCAGTACTTC
TRBV28	TRBJ2-7	.	few	CASLESTSYEQYF	TGTGCCAGCCTCGAGTCTACCTCCTACGAGCAGTACTTC
TRBV5-6	TRBJ2-1	TRBD2	.	CASSLLGGEFF	TGTGCCAGCAGCTTGTTGGGGGGGGAGTTCTTC
TRBV7-2	TRBJ2-5	TRBD2	few	CASSVGLVETQYF	TGTGCCAGCAGCGTGGGACTAGTTGAGACCCAGTACTTC
TRBV7-8	TRBJ2-5	.	.	CASSLGGAGRTGETQYF	TGTGCCAGCAGCTTAGGGGGTGCGGGGAGAACGGGGGAGACCCAGTACTTC
TRBV12-5	TRBJ2-5	.	few	CASGLVGSVAQYF	TGTGCTAGTGGTTTGGTAGGGAGTGTGGCCCAGTACTTC
TRBV6-5	TRBJ2-4	.	many	CASSQDWLNIQYF	TGTGCCAGCAGCCAAGACTGGCTAAACATTCAGTACTTC
TRBV5-6	TRBJ1-1	TRBD1	.	CASSLTGGGYTEAFF	TGTGCCAGCAGCCTGACAGGGGGAGGTTACACTGAAGCTTTCTTT
TRBV29-1	TRBJ1-2	.	.	CAGRTGGGYTF	TGCGCAGGGAGGACCGGGGGAGGCTACACCTTC
TRBV5-6	TRBJ1-5	.	.	CASSLLREGDQPQHF	TGTGCCAGCAGCTTGCTCAGGGAGGGAGACCAGCCCCAGCATTTT
TRBV6-2/TRBV6-3	TRBJ1-2	TRBD1	once	CASSRQGRTNYGYTF	TGTGCCAGCAGTCGACAGGGGCGGACTAACTATGGCTACACCTTC
TRBV3-1	TRBJ2-1	TRBD2	.	CASSQDLSGRGNEQFF	TGTGCCAGCAGCCAAGATTTGTCAGGGCGGGGGAATGAGCAGTTCTTC
TRBV20-1	TRBJ1-2	TRBD1	few	CSAADRESPSNYGYTF	TGCAGTGCTGCTGACAGGGAAAGTCCTTCTAACTATGGCTACACCTTC
TRBV29-1	TRBJ2-7	.	.	CSVRKGTVPSSYNEQYF	TGCAGCGTGAGGAAAGGGACGGTTCCGAGCTCCTACAATGAGCAGTACTTC
TRBV6-6	TRBJ2-2	.	.	CASHWADNTGELFF	TGTGCCAGCCACTGGGCAGACAACACCGGGGAGCTGTTTTTT
TRBV11-2	TRBJ2-5	TRBD2	few	CASSQGISAGGFQETQYF	TGTGCCAGCAGCCAGGGAATATCGGCGGGGGGCTTCCAAGAGACCCAGTACTTC
TRBV7-9	TRBJ1-5	.	.	CASSFNRGLGNQPQHF	TGTGCCAGCAGCTTTAACCGGGGACTGGGCAATCAGCCCCAGCATTTT
TRBV2	TRBJ2-1	TRBD1	few	CASSEQAGQALWNEQFF	TGTGCCAGCAGTGAGCAAGCCGGACAGGCCCTCTGGAATGAGCAGTTCTTC
TRBV5-1	TRBJ1-1	.	.	CASSPSNMNTEAFF	TGCGCCAGCAGCCCCTCGAACATGAACACTGAAGCTTTCTTT
TRBV5-1	TRBJ2-2	.	.	CASSAGFPNTGELFF	TGCGCCAGCAGCGCGGGTTTCCCGAACACCGGGGAGCTGTTTTTT
TRBV29-1	TRBJ1-2	.	.	CSVVGEGADYGYTF	TGCAGCGTTGTCGGTGAAGGGGCGGACTATGGCTACACCTTC
TRBV6-2/TRBV6-3	TRBJ2-7	TRBD1	once	CASSYLTGQGSDEQYF	TGTGCCAGCAGTTACCTGACCGGACAGGGTAGCGACGAGCAGTACTTC
TRBV4-1	TRBJ1-2	TRBD1	.	CASSHLDRGFTF	TGCGCCAGCAGCCACCTCGACAGGGGCTTCACCTTC
TRBV3-1	TRBJ2-1	.	.	CASSPRGNSYNEQFF	TGTGCCAGCAGCCCGAGGGGGAACTCCTACAATGAGCAGTTCTTC
TRBV4-2	TRBJ2-7	TRBD1	few	CASSPKDRTTGEQYF	TGTGCCAGCAGCCCGAAGGACAGGACGACTGGCGAGCAGTACTTC
TRBV9	TRBJ2-6	.	.	CASSADQGANVLTF	TGTGCCAGCAGCGCCGATCAGGGGGCCAACGTCCTGACTTTC
TRBV6-1	TRBJ2-7	TRBD1	.	CASSESGTGAYEQYF	TGTGCCAGCAGTGAATCCGGGACAGGGGCTTACGAGCAGTACTTC
TRBV7-9	TRBJ2-1	TRBD2	.	CASSPVGLAGGNEQFF	TGTGCCAGCAGCCCAGTCGGACTAGCGGGGGGTAATGAGCAGTTCTTC